This TCR beta chain came from a study of technical replicates of blood from several donors. TCRdb's table, derived via immunoSEQ multiplex PCR, lists solely in-frame clones and lacks some. The profile shows approximately 70,000 clones, nearly 97% of them singletons. Comment on this clone: Other DNA sequences from this sample encode an identical CDR3 as well.

V gave up 4 bases and J gave up 6 bases, with 11 bases separating them. The CDR3 has 12 amino acids. The germline V gene encodes CDR1 SGHNT and CDR2 YYREEE (reference sequence). The gene calls are TRBV5-4 and TRBJ2-7, with D unresolved. This clonotype was sampled from a human donor in good health. Sample: T cells isolated from PBMCs. The CDR3 reads CASSPTGGEQYF. As DNA, the CDR3 is TGTGCCAGCAGCCCCACGGGTGGCGAGCAGTACTTC.